This is a list of T cell receptor beta chains from one sample in a study of identical twins. One entry per CDR3 protein results from TCRdb running MiXCR on the 5' RACE reads. The data hold around 570,000 distinct CDR3 sequences, with just under 10% observed a single time. This sample was shared with a second study, whose subject was yellow fever vaccine responses in identical twins.

The sequencing sample was made of PBMCs. These receptors were taken from a woman aged 18-29 years in good health. The CDR3 runs from the conserved cysteine through the conserved F or W. The D gene is left open where the match is weak. The size of a clone is reported for some rows only, either as once, few or many, or as a class for expanded clones.

cdr3_nt: TGTGCCTGGACACGGGGGGGCTATGTTGAGCAGTTCTTC
cdr3_aa: CAWTRGGYVEQFF
v_call: TRBV30
clone_size: .
d_call: TRBD2
j_call: TRBJ2-1

cdr3_nt: TGTGCCACCAGTGATTTTGCGGGAGGAACAGATACGCAGTATTTT
cdr3_aa: CATSDFAGGTDTQYF
v_call: TRBV24-1
clone_size: many
d_call: TRBD2
j_call: TRBJ2-3

cdr3_nt: TGTGCGAGCAGTAGGGACCGACACAATGAGCAGTTCTTC
cdr3_aa: CASSRDRHNEQFF
v_call: TRBV7-2
clone_size: many
d_call: .
j_call: TRBJ2-1

cdr3_nt: TGTGCCAGCAGCGACGGCTTTAAGGGTGAGCAGTACTTC
cdr3_aa: CASSDGFKGEQYF
v_call: TRBV4-2
clone_size: .
d_call: .
j_call: TRBJ2-7

cdr3_nt: TGCAGCGTTGAACTTGGGAGGGGAGAGACCCAGTACTTC
cdr3_aa: CSVELGRGETQYF
v_call: TRBV29-1
clone_size: .
d_call: TRBD2
j_call: TRBJ2-5

cdr3_nt: TGTGCCACCAGCGGGAGGGGGCGAGGGTACACCGGGGAGCTGTTTTTT
cdr3_aa: CATSGRGRGYTGELFF
v_call: TRBV15
clone_size: .
d_call: .
j_call: TRBJ2-2

cdr3_nt: TGCGCCAGCAGCACGCCGGGACAGGGGGCTCCGTCTGGGGCCAACGTCCTGACTTTC
cdr3_aa: CASSTPGQGAPSGANVLTF
v_call: TRBV5-1
clone_size: few
d_call: TRBD1
j_call: TRBJ2-6

cdr3_nt: TGTGCCAGCAGTTTTATATTCCAGGGAAGGCAAGAGACCCAGTACTTC
cdr3_aa: CASSFIFQGRQETQYF
v_call: TRBV27
clone_size: few
d_call: .
j_call: TRBJ2-5

cdr3_nt: TGTGCCAGCAGTTTACCCCCGGACAGCCCGGATTCACCCCTCCACTTT
cdr3_aa: CASSLPPDSPDSPLHF
v_call: TRBV12-3/TRBV12-4
clone_size: many
d_call: .
j_call: TRBJ1-6

cdr3_nt: TGCGCCAGCAGCCAAGAGGGCAGGGAGGAGACCCAGTACTTC
cdr3_aa: CASSQEGREETQYF
v_call: TRBV4-1
clone_size: few
d_call: .
j_call: TRBJ2-5

cdr3_nt: TGTGCCAGCAGAATTGACTATAGGCTTAGGAGGGATGAGCAGTTCTTC
cdr3_aa: CASRIDYRLRRDEQFF
v_call: TRBV11-2
clone_size: .
d_call: .
j_call: TRBJ2-1

cdr3_nt: TGCGCCAGCAGCCAAGATAGGGTACTTCAAGAGACCCAGTACTTC
cdr3_aa: CASSQDRVLQETQYF
v_call: TRBV4-3
clone_size: .
d_call: .
j_call: TRBJ2-5

cdr3_nt: TGTGCCAGCAGCTTCGTGGGGGGTCACAATGAGCAGTTCTTC
cdr3_aa: CASSFVGGHNEQFF
v_call: TRBV7-8
clone_size: many
d_call: .
j_call: TRBJ2-1

cdr3_nt: TGTGTCAGCAGCTTAGGTCCAGACTCCTACGAGCAATACTTC
cdr3_aa: CVSSLGPDSYEQYF
v_call: TRBV7-2
clone_size: .
d_call: .
j_call: TRBJ2-7

cdr3_nt: TGCAGCCTGGACACGAGCTCCTACGAGCAGTACTTC
cdr3_aa: CSLDTSSYEQYF
v_call: TRBV20-1
clone_size: .
d_call: .
j_call: TRBJ2-7

cdr3_nt: TGTGCCAGCAGTACCGGGACTGAAGAAGAGACCCAGTACTTC
cdr3_aa: CASSTGTEEETQYF
v_call: TRBV12-3/TRBV12-4
clone_size: .
d_call: .
j_call: TRBJ2-5

cdr3_nt: TGTGCCATCAGTGCGCAGGCGGGGCTGTACGAGCAGTACTTC
cdr3_aa: CAISAQAGLYEQYF
v_call: TRBV10-3
clone_size: many
d_call: .
j_call: TRBJ2-7

cdr3_nt: TGTGCCAGCAGCCTAGACTTCCAAGAGACCCAGTACTTC
cdr3_aa: CASSLDFQETQYF
v_call: TRBV7-3
clone_size: many
d_call: .
j_call: TRBJ2-5

cdr3_nt: TGTGCCAGCCGCAAGAACTACGAGCAGTACTTC
cdr3_aa: CASRKNYEQYF
v_call: TRBV5-6
clone_size: many
d_call: .
j_call: TRBJ2-7

cdr3_nt: TGCGCCAGCAGCACCCGAGGTGGCTTTGGGAATGAGCAGTTCTTC
cdr3_aa: CASSTRGGFGNEQFF
v_call: TRBV5-1
clone_size: many
d_call: .
j_call: TRBJ2-1

cdr3_nt: TGCAGTGCTCAGGGACTAGCGGGATACGAGCAGTACTTC
cdr3_aa: CSAQGLAGYEQYF
v_call: TRBV20-1
clone_size: .
d_call: TRBD2
j_call: TRBJ2-7

cdr3_nt: TGCGCCAGCAGCCAAGACGAAACAGGGGGCGCATATGGCTACACCTTC
cdr3_aa: CASSQDETGGAYGYTF
v_call: TRBV4-3
clone_size: .
d_call: TRBD1
j_call: TRBJ1-2

cdr3_nt: TGCGCCAGCAGCCTAGTAGCGGGAGCCTACGAGCAGTACTTC
cdr3_aa: CASSLVAGAYEQYF
v_call: TRBV5-1
clone_size: many
d_call: TRBD2
j_call: TRBJ2-7

cdr3_nt: TGCAGTGCACCGGCAAATCAAGAGACCCAGTACTTC
cdr3_aa: CSAPANQETQYF
v_call: TRBV20-1
clone_size: .
d_call: .
j_call: TRBJ2-5

cdr3_nt: TGTGCCACGAGCCGGGACAGGGGGGGGCTAGATGGGTATGAGCAGTTCTTC
cdr3_aa: CATSRDRGGLDGYEQFF
v_call: TRBV28
clone_size: .
d_call: TRBD1
j_call: TRBJ2-1

cdr3_nt: TGTGCCAGTAGTGCCCCCCGGAGCGGGAGAGGCGAGCAGTACTTC
cdr3_aa: CASSAPRSGRGEQYF
v_call: TRBV19
clone_size: .
d_call: TRBD2
j_call: TRBJ2-7

cdr3_nt: TGTGCCAGCAGTGTCATCTCAACAGGGGCCTGGTACGAGCAGTACTTC
cdr3_aa: CASSVISTGAWYEQYF
v_call: TRBV6-1
clone_size: many
d_call: TRBD1
j_call: TRBJ2-7

cdr3_nt: TGTGCCAGCAGCTTACCCCGGGGATCGAACTATGGCTACACCTTC
cdr3_aa: CASSLPRGSNYGYTF
v_call: TRBV7-9
clone_size: many
d_call: .
j_call: TRBJ1-2

cdr3_nt: TGCGCCAGCGGTATCCCGGGACGATTCGACGAGCAGTACTTC
cdr3_aa: CASGIPGRFDEQYF
v_call: TRBV5-1
clone_size: .
d_call: .
j_call: TRBJ2-7

cdr3_nt: TGTGCCATCAGTGAAGAAATGGGGCGGGGGGGTCACAATGAGCAGTTCTTC
cdr3_aa: CAISEEMGRGGHNEQFF
v_call: TRBV10-3
clone_size: many
d_call: TRBD2
j_call: TRBJ2-1

cdr3_nt: TGTGCCAGCAGTGCTGGGACAGGACAAGAGACCCAGTACTTC
cdr3_aa: CASSAGTGQETQYF
v_call: TRBV2
clone_size: few
d_call: TRBD1
j_call: TRBJ2-5

cdr3_nt: TGCGCCAGCAGTCCCGGGACTAGCGGTAACACCGGGGAGCTGTTTTTT
cdr3_aa: CASSPGTSGNTGELFF
v_call: TRBV5-1
clone_size: many
d_call: TRBD2
j_call: TRBJ2-2

cdr3_nt: TGTGCTAGTGGTTTGCTCCCTGGGAGCGGGGTCACCGGGGAGCTGTTTTTT
cdr3_aa: CASGLLPGSGVTGELFF
v_call: TRBV12-5
clone_size: .
d_call: TRBD2
j_call: TRBJ2-2

cdr3_nt: TGTGCCACCAGTGATCCGCATGGGAGTCAAGGGGATGAGCAGTTCTTC
cdr3_aa: CATSDPHGSQGDEQFF
v_call: TRBV24-1
clone_size: many
d_call: .
j_call: TRBJ2-1

cdr3_nt: TGTGCCAGCAGTACCGACAGTTACAATGAGCAGTTCTTC
cdr3_aa: CASSTDSYNEQFF
v_call: TRBV27
clone_size: many
d_call: .
j_call: TRBJ2-1

cdr3_nt: TGTGCCAGCAGCCAAGATCTCCTCTTAGGGAACTATGGCTACACCTTC
cdr3_aa: CASSQDLLLGNYGYTF
v_call: TRBV4-2
clone_size: many
d_call: .
j_call: TRBJ1-2

cdr3_nt: TGTGCCAGCAACTGGAGGGGCTACAATGAGCAGTTCTTC
cdr3_aa: CASNWRGYNEQFF
v_call: TRBV2
clone_size: few
d_call: .
j_call: TRBJ2-1

cdr3_nt: TGTGCCAGCAGCGGGGACATCGGCATTCAGTACTTC
cdr3_aa: CASSGDIGIQYF
v_call: TRBV7-9
clone_size: .
d_call: .
j_call: TRBJ2-4

cdr3_nt: TGCGCCAGCAGCTTGGTAGATATTGGCTCCTACAATGAGCAGTTCTTC
cdr3_aa: CASSLVDIGSYNEQFF
v_call: TRBV5-1
clone_size: many
d_call: .
j_call: TRBJ2-1

cdr3_nt: TGCATCACCCAGGCCGAAAGGAACACTGAAGCTTTCTTT
cdr3_aa: CITQAERNTEAFF
v_call: TRBV29-1
clone_size: few
d_call: .
j_call: TRBJ1-1

cdr3_nt: TGTGCCAGCAGTGAAGTGGCAGGGAACTATGGCTACACCTTC
cdr3_aa: CASSEVAGNYGYTF
v_call: TRBV2
clone_size: few
d_call: .
j_call: TRBJ1-2

cdr3_nt: TGCAGTGCACTTAGGACTGGGACTGAAGCTTTCTTT
cdr3_aa: CSALRTGTEAFF
v_call: TRBV20-1
clone_size: .
d_call: .
j_call: TRBJ1-1

cdr3_nt: TGCAGTGCTAGAGATCCCGCTAGCACAGATACGCAGTATTTT
cdr3_aa: CSARDPASTDTQYF
v_call: TRBV20-1
clone_size: few
d_call: .
j_call: TRBJ2-3

cdr3_nt: TGTGCCAGCAGCTTAAGTGTTGGCACTGAAGCTTTCTTT
cdr3_aa: CASSLSVGTEAFF
v_call: TRBV7-2
clone_size: many
d_call: .
j_call: TRBJ1-1

cdr3_nt: TGTGCCAGCAGCGTAGCCGGGACAGCTAACACTGAAGCTTTCTTT
cdr3_aa: CASSVAGTANTEAFF
v_call: TRBV9
clone_size: .
d_call: TRBD1
j_call: TRBJ1-1

cdr3_nt: TGTGCCAGCAGTCTGGGGACTAGCGGCCCCTACAATGAGCAGTTCTTC
cdr3_aa: CASSLGTSGPYNEQFF
v_call: TRBV6-8
clone_size: many
d_call: TRBD2
j_call: TRBJ2-1

cdr3_nt: TGTGCCAGCAGCGCCCCCGGGACGGTTAATTCACCCCTCCACTTT
cdr3_aa: CASSAPGTVNSPLHF
v_call: TRBV7-2
clone_size: .
d_call: .
j_call: TRBJ1-6

cdr3_nt: TGTGCCAGCAGCTTAGCGATCGGTGGAAACACCATATATTTT
cdr3_aa: CASSLAIGGNTIYF
v_call: TRBV7-9
clone_size: many
d_call: .
j_call: TRBJ1-3

cdr3_nt: TGCAGTGCTAGACCAGGGGGCAACTCCTACGAGCAGTACTTC
cdr3_aa: CSARPGGNSYEQYF
v_call: TRBV20-1
clone_size: .
d_call: TRBD1
j_call: TRBJ2-7

cdr3_nt: TGTGCCAGCATACCGGGACAGGGGGCATGGGAGACCCAGTACTTC
cdr3_aa: CASIPGQGAWETQYF
v_call: TRBV6-1
clone_size: many
d_call: TRBD1
j_call: TRBJ2-5

cdr3_nt: TGTGCCAGCAGCGTAGGACAGTATAATTCACCCCTCCACTTT
cdr3_aa: CASSVGQYNSPLHF
v_call: TRBV7-2
clone_size: few
d_call: .
j_call: TRBJ1-6

cdr3_nt: TGTGCCAGCAGCTTAGCGGGGGCCCGACAGGGGAAAACAACTCAAGAGACCCAGTACTTC
cdr3_aa: CASSLAGARQGKTTQETQYF
v_call: TRBV7-8
clone_size: many
d_call: TRBD1
j_call: TRBJ2-5

cdr3_nt: TGTGCCAGCAGTTTATTTTTGGATGAGACCCAGTACTTC
cdr3_aa: CASSLFLDETQYF
v_call: TRBV28
clone_size: .
d_call: .
j_call: TRBJ2-5

cdr3_nt: TGTGCCAGCAGCTCATACGCAGATACGCAGTATTTT
cdr3_aa: CASSSYADTQYF
v_call: TRBV7-2
clone_size: .
d_call: .
j_call: TRBJ2-3

cdr3_nt: TGTGCCAGCAGACTTGCGGGGAGGACCGGGGAGCTGTTTTTT
cdr3_aa: CASRLAGRTGELFF
v_call: TRBV7-2
clone_size: few
d_call: .
j_call: TRBJ2-2

cdr3_nt: TGCAGTGCTAGAGGCTACGGTTACGAGCAGTACTTC
cdr3_aa: CSARGYGYEQYF
v_call: TRBV20-1
clone_size: few
d_call: .
j_call: TRBJ2-7

cdr3_nt: TGCAGTACATTGGGGTCCCGGAATGGCTACACCTTC
cdr3_aa: CSTLGSRNGYTF
v_call: TRBV20-1
clone_size: many
d_call: .
j_call: TRBJ1-2

cdr3_nt: TGTGCCATCAGTGAGTTGGGACAGGCCTCCTACGAGCAGTACTTC
cdr3_aa: CAISELGQASYEQYF
v_call: TRBV10-3
clone_size: .
d_call: TRBD1
j_call: TRBJ2-7

cdr3_nt: TGTGCCAGCAGCCAAGGAGAGTATGGGGAGCAGTACTTC
cdr3_aa: CASSQGEYGEQYF
v_call: TRBV4-2
clone_size: .
d_call: .
j_call: TRBJ2-7

cdr3_nt: TGTGCCAGCAGTCCAAAACCTTTTCCGGGGGCGTTCGCACCCTACGAGCAGTACTTC
cdr3_aa: CASSPKPFPGAFAPYEQYF
v_call: TRBV6-1
clone_size: few
d_call: .
j_call: TRBJ2-7